This T cell receptor beta chain was captured in a study of T-cell memory formation after mild COVID-19. Trimming removed 3 bases from V and 1 base from J; junction bases left unmatched: 5. The CDR3 is made up of 15 amino acids. Germline-derived CDR1 and CDR2 are SGHRS and YFSETQ. TCRdb passed the 5' RACE reads through MiXCR, listing each CDR3 protein once. The table includes 350,000 to 450,000 distinct CDR3 sequences, 14% detected once. The sequence came from a man aged 18-30 years who had mild COVID-19 (a few samples of this study predate the infection). Cell type and time point are not known. The source material was PBMCs or a T cell subset sorted from them (not recorded which). The V call is TRBV5-1, the J call TRBJ2-3, with 7 positions matching TRBD2. The DNA of the CDR3 is TGCGCCAGCAGCTACCTAGCGGCGGGCACAGATACGCAGTATTTT. Protein product: CASSYLAAGTDTQYF.